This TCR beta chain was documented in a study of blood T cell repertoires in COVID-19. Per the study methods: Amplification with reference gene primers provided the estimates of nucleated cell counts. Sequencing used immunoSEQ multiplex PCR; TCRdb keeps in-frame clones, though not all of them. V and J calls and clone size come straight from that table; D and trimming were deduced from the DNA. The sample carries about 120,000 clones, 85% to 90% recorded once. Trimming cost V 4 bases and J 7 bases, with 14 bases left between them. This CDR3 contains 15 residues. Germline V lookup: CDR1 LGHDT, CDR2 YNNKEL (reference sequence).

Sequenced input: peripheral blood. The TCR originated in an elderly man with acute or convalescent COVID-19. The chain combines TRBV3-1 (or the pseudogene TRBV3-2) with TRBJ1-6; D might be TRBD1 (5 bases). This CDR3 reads CASSPGTSQNSPLHF. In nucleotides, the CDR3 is TGTGCCAGCAGCCCCGGGACTTCTCAGAATTCACCCCTCCACTTT.